The entry below gives a single T cell receptor (beta chain) sequence along with its context. No antigen is known for it. The sample is drawn from a study of T cell responses to AZD1222 COVID-19 vaccine. V was pared by 5 bases and J by 0 bases, with 11 bases between. This CDR3 is built from 14 residues. Looked up from germline, CDR1 is SGHNT and CDR2 is YENEEA. The protocol was immunoSEQ multiplex PCR, while the TCRdb copy is restricted to in-frame clones and leaves out a portion. This sample yields 180,000 or so clones, of which around 90% are seen a single time; around 1.9% belongs to the top ten. Study conclusions and caveats: Possibly, clonal diversity was underestimated; donors were largely white British and included more females.

Sequencing used peripheral blood, obtained 28 days after the second AZD1222 dose. The receptor was isolated from an adult who received the AZD1222 COVID-19 vaccine. This chain uses TRBV11-3 with TRBJ2-7, with D perhaps TRBD1 (6 bases). CDR3 nucleotides: TGTGCCAGCAGCGTACAGGGAGACTCCTACGAGCAGTACTTC. This translates into CASSVQGDSYEQYF.